This T cell receptor beta chain was captured by sequencing in a study of T cell repertoires in cytomegalovirus infection. Notes on the study in general: The study found HLA-C-restricted CMV-specific TCR beta clonotypes dominating the ex vivo response.

The sample holds a few counts of this clonotype. Its target is not known. Each CDR3 protein is one row after TCRdb ran MiXCR on the reads. The sample shows approximately 770,000 distinct CDR3 sequences, almost 30% of them seen only once. The CDR3 contains 14 residues. Germline loops: CDR1 SGHNT, CDR2 YENEEA. J lost 5 bases, V lost 5 bases, and 4 bases had no gene match. Sequencing was performed on cultured CD8+ T cells from PBMCs, taken from culture after CMV antigen stimulation. This chain joins TRBV11-3 and TRBJ2-2; 8 positions agree with TRBD1. The receptor's source is a human donor in good health (CMV status not recorded). Some clones in this sample may be carry-over from other donors' samples. The CDR3 is CASSNRQGTGELFF. Written as DNA, the CDR3 is TGTGCCAGCAGCAACCGACAGGGGACCGGGGAGCTGTTTTTT. The whole variable domain, remainder taken from reference TRBV11-3 and TRBJ2-2, is EAGVVQSPRYKIIEKKQPVAFWCNPISGHNTLYWYLQNLGQGPELLIRYENEEAVDDSQLPKDRFSAERLKGVDSTLKIQPAELGDSAVYLCASSNRQGTGELFFGEGSRLTVL.